Each of the 2 T cell receptor beta chains below was sequenced from the same sample in a study of CD8 T cells in ankylosing spondylitis (dated by TCRdb to about 2017). Preparation of the library involved 5' RACE. Sequenced using an Illumina HiSeq 2500. TCRdb took the public reads, trimmed them with fastp at Q25, ran MiXCR for clone calling and kept in-frame beta chains. Every CDR3 protein is listed once, alongside the most common genes and DNA of its rows. This sample comprises 50,000 to 75,000 distinct CDR3 sequences, under 7.5% of them detected only once. Jointly, the top ten make up 5% of the sample. Material for sequencing was synovial fluid, either unsorted or a sorted T cell fraction (not recorded which). All receptors come from a male donor with ankylosing spondylitis.

This clonotype was seen ten or more times. V is TRBV6-1 and J is TRBJ2-3; D is unresolved. CDR1 MNHNS and CDR2 SASEGT come from the germline V gene. This CDR3 spans 14 amino acids. V shed 1 base and J shed 5 bases, with 10 bases lying between them. The CDR3 DNA reads TGTGCCAGCAGTGAAGTCCTAGACCTAGATACGCAGTATTTT. Encoded protein: CASSEVLDLDTQYF.

The sample holds many counts of this clonotype. The J gene is TRBJ1-1, the V gene TRBV28; no clear D gene. Trimming cost V 3 bases and J 5 bases, with 13 bases left between them. CDR3 length equals 14 residues. CDR1 and CDR2 (germline): MDHEN, SYDVKM. CDR3 amino acids: CASSFLPGGTEAFF. In nucleotides, the CDR3 is TGTGCCAGCAGTTTCCTACCGGGAGGAACTGAAGCTTTCTTT.